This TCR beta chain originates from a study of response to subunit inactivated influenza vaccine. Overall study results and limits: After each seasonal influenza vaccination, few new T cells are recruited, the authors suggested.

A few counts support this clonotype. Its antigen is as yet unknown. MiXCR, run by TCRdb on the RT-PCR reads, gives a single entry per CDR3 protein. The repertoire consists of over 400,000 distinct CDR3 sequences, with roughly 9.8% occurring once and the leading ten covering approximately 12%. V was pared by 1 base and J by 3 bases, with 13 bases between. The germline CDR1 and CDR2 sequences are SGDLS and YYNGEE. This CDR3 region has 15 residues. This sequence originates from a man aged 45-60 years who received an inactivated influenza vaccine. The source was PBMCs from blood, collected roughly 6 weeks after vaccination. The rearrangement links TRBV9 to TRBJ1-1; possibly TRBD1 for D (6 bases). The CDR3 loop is CASSVSGAPDTEAFF. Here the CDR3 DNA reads TGTGCCAGCAGCGTATCAGGGGCGCCGGACACTGAAGCTTTCTTT. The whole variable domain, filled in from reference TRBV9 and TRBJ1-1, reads DSGVTQTPKHLITATGQRVTLRCSPRSGDLSVYWYQQSLDQGLQFLIQYYNGEERAKGNILERFSAQQFPDLHSELNLSSLELGDSALYFCASSVSGAPDTEAFFGQGTRLTVV.